One and the same sample provided the 20 T cell receptor beta chains below, sequenced in a study of CD8+ T cells in alopecia areata. RNA was isolated and reverse transcribed to cDNA, the sequencing template. The method was immunoSEQ multiplex PCR; TCRdb's version includes in-frame clones alone and lacks a portion of them. The sample shows 120,000 to 150,000 clones, about 88% of them seen only once. Described treatment: oral pan-JAK inhibitor, 5-10 mg twice daily. The source material was CD8+ T cells sorted from blood, sampled at week 4, from a patient treated with tofacitinib. Receptors originate from a human donor with alopecia areata.

CDR3 bases: TGCAGCATGGGACAGGACTACAATGAGCAGTTCTTC. Its protein product is CSMGQDYNEQFF. The genes are TRBV29-1 and TRBJ2-1, with TRBD1 identical over 8 bases. This CDR3 region has 12 residues. Germline CDR1 reads SQVTM; CDR2 reads ANQGSEA. Trimming cost V 8 bases and J 3 bases; bases outside gene matches: 3.

This clone was detected only a few times. The chain recombines TRBV6-1 with TRBJ2-7; no clear D gene. Germline CDR1 MNHNS, CDR2 SASEGT. Trimming took off 10 bases at V and 0 bases at J, with 7 bases between the two ends. This CDR3 has 11 amino acids. CDR3 nucleotides: TGTGCCACAGAATACTCCTACGAGCAGTACTTC. This encodes CATEYSYEQYF.

About this clone itself: In the same sample, other DNA sequences code for this CDR3. The chain recombines TRBV5-4 with TRBJ1-1; D is unclear. This CDR3 is built from 13 residues. Germline lookup yields CDR1 SGHNT and CDR2 YYREEE (reference sequence). Deletions cut 4 bases from V and 3 bases from J, with 10 bases between. The chain's CDR3 is CASSPPGDTEAFF. CDR3 coding DNA: TGTGCCAGCAGCCCCCCAGGCGACACTGAAGCTTTCTTT.

This chain links TRBV7-2 with TRBJ2-1; D is undetermined. V lost 5 bases and J lost 5, with 10 bases in between. This CDR3 is 13 amino acids long. Germline V gives CDR1 SGHTA, CDR2 FQGNSA. CDR3 residues: CASSTLADNEQFF. DNA for the CDR3: TGTGCCAGCAGCACTCTTGCGGACAATGAGCAGTTCTTC.

The J gene is TRBJ2-7, the V gene TRBV29-1; D gene unclear. The CDR3 is 12 residues long. CDR1 and CDR2 from the germline V gene are SQVTM and ANQGSEA. The V end was cut by 4 bases, the J end by 0 bases, with 7 bases between. The CDR3 sequence: CSVGFVSYEQYF. The CDR3 region has the DNA TGCAGCGTTGGTTTCGTCTCCTACGAGCAGTACTTC.

This chain joins TRBV2 and TRBJ2-7; no clear D gene. Germline V CDR1 and CDR2: SNHLY, FYNNEI. CDR3 length: 12 residues. Deletions cut 4 bases from V and 3 bases from J, with 7 bases between. CDR3 loop: CASSARDYEQYF. The CDR3 DNA sequence: TGTGCCAGCAGTGCCCGCGACTACGAGCAGTACTTC.

The chain has TRBV7-6 and TRBJ2-1; 8 positions match TRBD1. The germline V gene encodes CDR1 SGHVS and CDR2 FNYEAQ. With V trimmed by 5 bases and J by 5 bases, 14 bases remained unmatched. This CDR3 region has 17 residues. The CDR3 protein is CASSGRTQGAQNNEQFF. The DNA of the CDR3 is TGTGCCAGCAGCGGCCGGACGCAGGGGGCGCAGAACAATGAGCAGTTCTTC.

The rearrangement links TRBV30 to TRBJ2-7; D is possibly TRBD1 or TRBD2 (5 bases each). The CDR3 loop spans 13 amino acids. Germline V lookup: CDR1 GTSNPN, CDR2 SVGIG (reference sequence). Between the trimmed V and J ends, which lost 5 bases and 5 bases, there was a span of 16 bases. The CDR3 sequence is CAWESGWGNEQYF. In nucleotides, the CDR3 is TGTGCCTGGGAGTCAGGGTGGGGGAACGAGCAGTACTTC.

This CDR3 reads CASRRTGEETQYF. The DNA for the CDR3 is TGTGCCAGCAGAAGGACAGGGGAAGAGACCCAGTACTTC. The chain combines TRBV11-2 with TRBJ2-5; 9 bases are a match to TRBD1. J gave up 3 bases and V 6 bases, and 2 bases lay outside the gene matches. The CDR3 extends over 13 amino acids. CDR1 and CDR2 (germline): SGHAT, FQNNGV.

V gene TRBV27 combines with J gene TRBJ1-2; D may be TRBD1 (5 bases). This CDR3 is built from 15 residues. Per germline, CDR1 MNHEY and CDR2 SMNVEV (reference sequence). V was shortened by 3 bases and J by 5 bases, with 16 bases between the two germline ends. The CDR3 reads CASSFSGAGGYGYTF. DNA of the CDR3: TGTGCCAGCAGTTTCTCCGGGGCCGGAGGGTATGGCTACACCTTC.

This chain uses TRBV7-9 with TRBJ2-5; no reliable D call. Germline V gene lookup returns CDR1 SEHNR and CDR2 FQNEAQ (reference sequence). The CDR3 sequence is 12 residues long. V dropped 3 bases and J dropped 3 bases, with 5 bases sitting between them. The CDR3 loop is CASSFIEETQYF. As DNA, the CDR3 is TGTGCCAGCAGCTTTATAGAAGAGACCCAGTACTTC.

The chain recombines TRBV29-1 with TRBJ2-1; 8 nucleotides line up with TRBD1. Germline CDR1 SQVTM, CDR2 ANQGSEA. The CDR3 has 11 residues. V lost 2 bases to trimming and J lost 15 bases; unmatched junction nucleotides: 6. CDR3 in DNA: TGCAGCGTTGAACAGGGGGCAGGCGGGTTCTTC. Its translation is CSVEQGAGGFF.

The chain joins TRBV25-1 to TRBJ1-4, with D tentatively TRBD1 (5 bases). Germline assignment: CDR1 MGHDK and CDR2 SYGVNS. Trimming pared 7 bases from V and 11 bases from J, leaving 8 bases between. CDR3 length equals 10 residues. CDR3 amino acids: CASMGGKLFF. The CDR3 DNA follows: TGTGCCAGCATGGGGGGGAAACTGTTTTTT.

This chain joins TRBV29-1 and TRBJ2-1; perhaps TRBD2 as D (7 bases). The V gene's germline CDR1 is SQVTM and CDR2 ANQGSEA. Trimming took 7 bases from V and 2 from J, leaving 12 bases between them. The CDR3 is 13 residues long. This CDR3 reads CSAEGGAYNEQFF. CDR3 coding DNA: TGCAGCGCCGAGGGGGGGGCCTACAATGAGCAGTTCTTC.

This clone was recorded a few times. The genes are TRBV29-1 and TRBJ2-2; D is uncertain. V was shortened by 7 bases and J by 1 base, with 7 bases between the two germline ends. The CDR3 totals 12 residues. Germline V CDR1 and CDR2: SQVTM, ANQGSEA. For the CDR3, the DNA is TGCAGCGGGATTAGGAACACCGGGGAGCTGTTTTTT. This sequence encodes CSGIRNTGELFF.

The chain joins TRBV29-1 to TRBJ2-1; TRBD1 aligns across 7 bases. The CDR3 has 17 amino acids. In germline, CDR1 is SQVTM, CDR2 ANQGSEA. After removal of 7 bases from V and 8 bases from J, the junction contained 23 bases not matched to a gene. DNA for the CDR3: TGCAGCGCTATACAGGCAGGGGGTATCCTAACAGGGGATGAGCAGTTCTTC. Translating it yields CSAIQAGGILTGDEQFF.

This clone was recorded a few times. J is TRBJ2-1 and V is TRBV11-2; D gene uncertain. Germline lookup yields CDR1 SGHAT and CDR2 FQNNGV. The length of the CDR3 is 16 residues. V lost 0 bases and J lost 2, with 11 bases in between. As DNA, the CDR3 is TGTGCCAGCAGCTTAGATCAGGCCGGACCCTACAATGAGCAGTTCTTC. It encodes CASSLDQAGPYNEQFF.

This sequence joins TRBV7-9 and TRBJ2-3; maybe TRBD1 (6 bases). The CDR3 runs 15 residues. The germline V and J ends were trimmed by 1 base and 5 bases, with 13 bases remaining between them. Germline V gives CDR1 SEHNR, CDR2 FQNEAQ (reference sequence). CDR3 protein: CASSLEQGREDTQYF. Here the CDR3 DNA reads TGTGCCAGCAGCTTAGAGCAGGGGCGAGAAGATACGCAGTATTTT.

This sequence joins TRBV5-4 and TRBJ1-1; D is undetermined. Trimming took 4 bases from V and 1 from J, leaving 8 bases between them. Germline V gene lookup returns CDR1 SGHNT and CDR2 YYREEE (reference sequence). The CDR3 runs 13 residues. The CDR3 is CASSPDGNTEAFF. CDR3 sequence (DNA): TGTGCCAGCAGCCCGGACGGGAACACTGAAGCTTTCTTT.

V gene TRBV6-5 combines with J gene TRBJ1-2; D is unresolved. Germline V gene lookup returns CDR1 MNHEY and CDR2 SVGAGI. The CDR3 covers 14 residues. V gave up 8 bases and J gave up 6 bases, with 19 bases separating them. For the CDR3, the DNA is TGTGCCAGCTCAGGCCTGGACGACGAGCATGGCTACACCTTC. Translation gives CASSGLDDEHGYTF.